This T cell receptor (beta chain) was documented in a study of T cells in Graves' hyperthyroidism and ophthalmopathy. As for the study in general: Peripheral blood was secured at the point of initial diagnosis, before any treatment. Points from the study as a whole: Prediction of ophthalmopathy progression came a median around 7.1 months pre-onset.

The V gene end was trimmed by 3 bases and the J gene end by 4 bases; junction bases not matched to a gene: 8. The CDR3 is 16 amino acids. CDR1 is MGHRA and CDR2 is YSYEKL in the germline V gene. Regions amplified from RNA transcripts were the TCR beta CDR3 regions. HTBI primers were used for first-round RT-PCR of the TCR CDR3. Using its own MiXCR run on the multiplex PCR reads, TCRdb lists one record per CDR3 protein. The repertoire has hundreds of thousands of distinct CDR3 sequences, approximately 14% of them found once; the top ten carry over 12%. On this clonotype itself: Its specificity is unknown.

Stable Graves' hyperthyroidism meant no ophthalmopathy progression within 18 months. Fresh peripheral blood, 10 ml, yielded the PBMCs. This clonotype was sampled from a woman younger than 30 with Graves' hyperthyroidism. Sequenced material: blood. The chain carries TRBV4-1 and TRBJ2-3, with TRBD1 matching 9 bases. CDR3 in amino acids: CASSQRQGVMADTQYF. DNA of the CDR3: TGCGCCAGCAGCCAGAGACAGGGGGTAATGGCAGATACGCAGTATTTT.